The clone carrying this T cell receptor (beta chain) appeared once. The data were taken from a study of T cell changes during pregnancy in multiple sclerosis. The data were produced by immunoSEQ multiplex PCR, yet TCRdb's version contains in-frame clones alone and is incomplete. The data contain about 43,000 clones, roughly nine tenths of them seen just once; the ten biggest clones take up 4% to 5%. Trimming took 5 bases from V and 4 from J, leaving 9 bases between them. The CDR3 is 13 residues long. Germline V gene sequence: CDR1 SGHTA, CDR2 FQGNSA. V is TRBV7-2 and J is TRBJ2-1; D gene unclear. The sample here was peripheral blood, taken in the second trimester of pregnancy. This TCR was recovered from a female donor in good health, enrolled as a control in a pregnancy study. The CDR3 coding sequence is TGTGCCAGCAGCCTCATCCTATACAATGAGCAGTTCTTC. Translation gives CASSLILYNEQFF.